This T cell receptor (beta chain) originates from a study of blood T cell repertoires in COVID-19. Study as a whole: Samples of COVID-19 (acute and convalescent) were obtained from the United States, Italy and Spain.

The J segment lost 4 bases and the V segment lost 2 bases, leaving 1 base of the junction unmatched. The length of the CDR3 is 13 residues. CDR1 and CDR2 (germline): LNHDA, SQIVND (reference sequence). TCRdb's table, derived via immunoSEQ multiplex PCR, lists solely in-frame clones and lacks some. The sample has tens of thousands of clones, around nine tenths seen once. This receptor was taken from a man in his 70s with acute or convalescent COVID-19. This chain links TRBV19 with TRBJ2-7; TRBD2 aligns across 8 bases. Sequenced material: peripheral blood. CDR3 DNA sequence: TGTGCCAGTAGTATACGGGGGGGGTACGAGCAGTACTTC. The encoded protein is CASSIRGGYEQYF. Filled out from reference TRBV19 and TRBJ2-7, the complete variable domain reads DGGITQSPKYLFRKEGQNVTLSCEQNLNHDAMYWYRQDPGQGLRLIYYSQIVNDFQKGDIAEGYSVSREKKESFPLTVTSAQKNPTAFYLCASSIRGGYEQYFGPGTRLTVT.